Following are 9 T cell receptor beta chains from one sample sequenced in a study of OX40 agonist ivuxolimab in advanced cancers. Repertoires were generated with immunoSEQ multiplex PCR, while TCRdb's copy carries only in-frame clones and drops some. The sample lists 35,000 to 45,000 clones, about 80% occurring once. The source was CD4+ or CD8+ T cells sorted from blood, collected in a trial of the OX40 agonist ivuxolimab. All receptors come from an adult with an advanced solid tumor such as melanoma, head and neck, liver or kidney cancer.

This chain connects TRBV5-1 to TRBJ2-7; TRBD1 matches at 10 bases. From germline, CDR1 is SGHRS and CDR2 YFSETQ. There are 13 residues in the CDR3. V dropped 4 bases and J dropped 9; count of bases not matched to a gene: 7. CDR3 nucleotide sequence: TGCGCCAGCAGCCCAGGGACAGGGGACGCGCAGTACTTC. It yields the protein CASSPGTGDAQYF.

This clone was seen more than once but under ten times. V gene TRBV5-1 combines with J gene TRBJ2-7, with D possibly matching TRBD1 (6 bases). This CDR3 is built from 16 residues. V lost 3 bases to trimming and J lost 6 bases, with 22 bases between them. From germline, CDR1 is SGHRS and CDR2 YFSETQ. As DNA, the CDR3 is TGCGCCAGCAGCTCCGACCTGGGAAAGGGGGTACGCGAGCAGTACTTC. Its translation: CASSSDLGKGVREQYF.

Sample share makes this clone large (0.1 to 1%). This chain connects TRBV7-9 to TRBJ1-2; D may be TRBD1 (5 bases). The V end was cut by 5 bases, the J end by 7 bases, with 14 bases between. CDR3 length: 13 residues. Germline assignment: CDR1 SEHNR and CDR2 FQNEAQ (reference sequence). CDR3 nucleotides: TGTGCCAGCAGCCGCCCGGGACTTGGTGGCTACACCTTC. It yields the protein CASSRPGLGGYTF.

The table lists this clone with a count of one. J is TRBJ2-3 and V is TRBV11-3, with 8 bases fitting TRBD2. Germline CDR1 SGHNT, CDR2 YENEEA. V shed 5 bases and J 1 base; nucleotides not matched to a gene: 11. There are 17 residues in the CDR3. The CDR3 nucleotides read TGTGCCAGCAGCCTTATCGGTGGTAGCGGGGGCACAGATACGCAGTATTTT. Its protein product is CASSLIGGSGGTDTQYF.

The genes are TRBV5-8 and TRBJ2-5; no clear D. Germline-derived CDR1 and CDR2 are SGHTS and YDEGEE. This CDR3 has 12 amino acids. V lost 2 bases, J lost 3 bases, and 5 bases lay in between. As DNA, the CDR3 is TGTGCCAGCAGCTTAACGAAAGAGACCCAGTACTTC. As protein: CASSLTKETQYF.

V is TRBV6-1 and J is TRBJ2-7; D might be TRBD1 (6 bases). CDR1 and CDR2 (germline): MNHNS, SASEGT. V was trimmed by 6 bases and J by 4 bases, leaving 13 bases between them. The CDR3 loop spans 13 amino acids. This CDR3 is CASSGGQPYEQYF. Written as DNA, the CDR3 is TGTGCCAGCAGCGGAGGACAGCCGTACGAGCAGTACTTC.

V and J are TRBV7-9 and TRBJ2-5, with 8 positions matching TRBD2. J was trimmed by 5 bases and V by 5 bases; bases with no gene match: 13. This CDR3 spans 16 amino acids. Germline V gene sequence: CDR1 SEHNR, CDR2 FQNEAQ (reference sequence). The CDR3, as DNA: TGTGCCAGCAGCCCAGATAGAGCGGGAGCCTTGGAGACCCAGTACTTC. Protein product: CASSPDRAGALETQYF.

This chain joins TRBV11-2 and TRBJ1-1; D gene unclear. The germline V gene encodes CDR1 SGHAT and CDR2 FQNNGV. This CDR3 region has 13 residues. Trimming shortened V by 1 base and J by 6 bases, and 9 bases separated the two germline ends. CDR3 protein: CASSLVVSPEAFF. The CDR3 DNA reads as TGTGCCAGCAGCTTAGTGGTGAGCCCTGAAGCTTTCTTT. The full variable domain, its missing parts supplied by reference TRBV11-2 and TRBJ1-1, is EAGVAQSPRYKIIEKRQSVAFWCNPISGHATLYWYQQILGQGPKLLIQFQNNGVVDDSQLPKDRFSAERLKGVDSTLKIQPAKLEDSAVYLCASSLVVSPEAFFGQGTRLTVV.

As DNA, the CDR3 is TGTGCCAGCAGCTCTTCCAGGGAAGGGAACACCGGGGAGCTGTTTTTT. Protein product: CASSSSREGNTGELFF. The genes are TRBV11-2 and TRBJ2-2; tentatively, D is TRBD1 (5 bases). Germline CDR1 and CDR2: SGHAT and FQNNGV. Between the trimmed V and J ends, which lost 4 bases and 1 base, there was a span of 13 bases. The CDR3 consists of 16 residues. Full variable domain (remainder filled in from reference TRBV11-2 and TRBJ2-2): EAGVAQSPRYKIIEKRQSVAFWCNPISGHATLYWYQQILGQGPKLLIQFQNNGVVDDSQLPKDRFSAERLKGVDSTLKIQPAKLEDSAVYLCASSSSREGNTGELFFGEGSRLTVL.